This T cell receptor (beta chain) came from a study of blood T cell repertoires in COVID-19. Repertoires were generated with immunoSEQ multiplex PCR, while TCRdb's copy carries only in-frame clones and drops some. The sample has roughly 310,000 clones, approximately 90% seen once; the top ten hold approximately 4%. Germline CDR1 SGHTA, CDR2 FQGNSA. The CDR3 spans 14 residues. V lost 7 bases to trimming and J lost 0 bases; unmatched junction nucleotides: 5. The clonotype was recovered from a woman aged 45-59 years with active or convalescent COVID-19. Sequencing was performed on peripheral blood. The chain couples TRBV7-2 to TRBJ1-2, with 7 bases fitting TRBD1. In DNA, the CDR3 is TGTGCCAGCACGCAGGGGGGCACTAACTATGGCTACACCTTC. Translation: CASTQGGTNYGYTF.